The next 17 T cell receptor beta chains were all read from a single sample in a study of blood T cell repertoires in COVID-19. The assay was immunoSEQ multiplex PCR, and TCRdb's table has in-frame clones only and misses some. The sample contains approximately 17,000 clones, 85% to 90% of which appear only once. Input material: peripheral blood. The receptors originated from a man aged 55 to 69 with acute or convalescent COVID-19.

The chain combines TRBV5-6 with TRBJ2-7, with D possibly matching TRBD1 (6 bases). The CDR3 runs to 17 residues. Germline lookup yields CDR1 SGHDT and CDR2 YYEEEE. Trimming pared 6 bases from V and 1 base from J, leaving 23 bases between. Written as DNA, the CDR3 is TGTGCCAGCACCACCTACGTCGTCGACAGGCGTTCCTACGAGCAGTACTTC. Protein product: CASTTYVVDRRSYEQYF.

This clone was seen more than once but under ten times. The genes are TRBV28 and TRBJ1-6; D might be TRBD1 (5 bases). There are 16 residues in the CDR3. V was cut by 5 bases and J by 6 bases, with 17 bases left in between. The germline gives CDR1 MDHEN, CDR2 SYDVKM. CDR3 protein: CASSLSSGLLNSPLHF. The CDR3 DNA sequence: TGTGCCAGCAGTCTCTCATCGGGACTCCTTAATTCACCCCTCCACTTT.

The CDR3 sequence: CASSLGGGGEGGNTIYF. CDR3 in DNA: TGTGCCAGCAGCTTAGGGGGTGGGGGGGAGGGTGGAAACACCATATATTTT. The V call is TRBV11-3, the J call TRBJ1-3; tentative D call: TRBD1 (5 bases). The CDR3 runs to 17 residues. The germline V and J ends were trimmed by 1 base and 3 bases, with 16 bases remaining between them. Germline assignment: CDR1 SGHNT and CDR2 YENEEA. Full variable domain (rest looked up from reference TRBV11-3 and TRBJ1-3): EAGVVQSPRYKIIEKKQPVAFWCNPISGHNTLYWYLQNLGQGPELLIRYENEEAVDDSQLPKDRFSAERLKGVDSTLKIQPAELGDSAVYLCASSLGGGGEGGNTIYFGEGSWLTVV.

V is TRBV18 and J is TRBJ2-2; D is unresolved. With 2 bases removed from V and 5 bases from J, the gap between germline ends came to 6 bases. There are 13 residues in the CDR3. Germline lookup yields CDR1 KGHSH and CDR2 LQKENI. CDR3 DNA sequence: TGTGCCAGCTCACCATCCCAAACCGGGGAGCTGTTTTTT. Its translation is CASSPSQTGELFF.

The chain links TRBV19 to TRBJ1-5; 8 bases match TRBD1. Germline V CDR1 and CDR2: LNHDA, SQIVND (reference sequence). V dropped 3 bases and J dropped 3; count of bases not matched to a gene: 10. CDR3 length: 17 amino acids. The CDR3 region has the DNA TGTGCCAGTAGTATGGGCCGAACAGGGGGGGTCAATCAGCCCCAGCATTTT. The encoded protein is CASSMGRTGGVNQPQHF.

V gene TRBV15 combines with J gene TRBJ1-1; the match to TRBD1 covers 10 bases. Unmatched junction bases numbered 9, after V lost 3 bases and J lost 11 bases. The germline CDR1 and CDR2 sequences are LNHNV and YYDKDF (reference sequence). This CDR3 is 14 amino acids long. CDR3 region: CATSRTSAGQGAFF. In nucleotides, the CDR3 is TGTGCCACCAGCAGGACGTCTGCGGGACAGGGGGCTTTCTTT.

This clone was detected only a few times. The chain combines TRBV6-5 with TRBJ2-2; TRBD1 matches 7 bases. CDR3 length: 14 amino acids. Trimming removed 5 bases from V and 9 bases from J; junction bases left unmatched: 9. CDR1 and CDR2 from the germline V gene are MNHEY and SVGAGI. In DNA, the CDR3 is TGTGCCAGCAGTATTAACAGGGGAGTGAGGGAGCTGTTTTTT. As protein: CASSINRGVRELFF.

The rearrangement joins TRBV3-1 (or the pseudogene TRBV3-2) to TRBJ2-1, with 7 nucleotides matching TRBD1. V shed 6 bases, J shed 5 bases, and the junction held 13 bases outside the gene matches. The CDR3 covers 16 residues. Germline V CDR1 and CDR2: LGHDT, YNNKEL (reference sequence). In DNA form, the CDR3 reads TGTGCCAGCAGTTTCCCGGGACAGAAGTCTCACAATGAGCAGTTCTTC. The encoded protein is CASSFPGQKSHNEQFF.

The CDR3 protein is CASRAVSEKLFF. The CDR3 nucleotides are TGTGCCAGCAGGGCAGTAAGTGAAAAACTGTTTTTT. This chain uses TRBV6-5 with TRBJ1-4; unclear D gene. This CDR3 region has 12 residues. Trimming cost V 6 bases and J 7 bases, with 9 bases left between them. Germline V CDR1 and CDR2: MNHEY, SVGAGI.

DNA of the CDR3: TGTGCCAGCAGTGAACATTCTCCGGGTTTGGGTGAGCAGTTCTTC. Amino acids: CASSEHSPGLGEQFF. The genes are TRBV2 and TRBJ2-1, with D uncertain. The CDR3 totals 15 residues. Germline CDR1 and CDR2: SNHLY and FYNNEI. V lost 2 bases and J lost 9, with 17 bases in between. The complete variable domain, with remaining parts taken from reference TRBV2 and TRBJ2-1, reads EPEVTQTPSHQVTQMGQEVILRCVPISNHLYFYWYRQILGQKVEFLVSFYNNEISEKSEIFDDQFSVERPDGSNFTLKIRSTKLEDSAMYFCASSEHSPGLGEQFFGPGTRLTVL.

The chain recombines TRBV5-1 with TRBJ2-7; weak D call: TRBD2 (5 bases). This CDR3 is built from 13 residues. Between the trimmed V and J ends, which lost 4 bases and 3 bases, there was a span of 11 bases. CDR1 and CDR2 (germline): SGHRS, YFSETQ. The CDR3 loop reads CASSTWENYEQYF. CDR3 nucleotide sequence: TGCGCCAGCAGCACGTGGGAGAACTACGAGCAGTACTTC.

The CDR3 DNA reads as TGTGCCAGCTCGATTATCCAGGGAAACACTGAAGCTTTCTTT. This encodes CASSIIQGNTEAFF. The chain recombines TRBV27 with TRBJ1-1; D perhaps matches TRBD1 (5 bases). Trimming left V 8 bases short and J 2 bases short, with 15 bases between. CDR3 size: 14 residues. Germline-derived CDR1 and CDR2 are MNHEY and SMNVEV (reference sequence).

This chain uses TRBV6-5 with TRBJ2-7; possibly TRBD2 for D (6 bases). The CDR3 has 13 residues. Germline CDR1 is MNHEY and CDR2 is SVGAGI. V was trimmed by 10 bases and J by 2 bases, leaving 15 bases between them. The CDR3 spells CATTFGGAYEQYF. Written as DNA, the CDR3 is TGTGCCACTACATTCGGCGGGGCCTACGAGCAGTACTTC.

The chain recombines TRBV6-6 with TRBJ1-6; D is unclear. CDR1 MNHNY and CDR2 SVGAGI come from the germline V gene (reference sequence). V lost 5 bases and J lost 0, with 14 bases in between. This CDR3 comprises 17 residues. As DNA, the CDR3 is TGTGCCAGCAGTCCCGCGGGCCGGAGCTCCTATAATTCACCCCTCCACTTT. Protein sequence: CASSPAGRSSYNSPLHF.

The CDR3 protein is CASTEHRDRGRGDEKLFF. CDR3 coding DNA: TGTGCCAGCACCGAACACCGGGACAGGGGGCGCGGTGATGAAAAACTGTTTTTT. The rearrangement links TRBV4-2 to TRBJ1-4; 12 bases fit TRBD1. The CDR3 runs 18 residues. With V trimmed by 7 bases and J by 6 bases, 15 bases remained unmatched. CDR1 is LGHNA and CDR2 is YNFKEQ in the germline V gene.

This sequence joins TRBV29-1 and TRBJ2-2; no definite D call. The V and J ends lost 4 bases and 2 bases respectively, with 5 bases between them. CDR3 size: 12 residues. The germline V gene has CDR1 SQVTM and CDR2 ANQGSEA. CDR3 coding DNA: TGCAGCGTTGGCCTAAACACCGGGGAGCTGTTTTTT. Translated, it gives CSVGLNTGELFF.

The chain links TRBV5-1 to TRBJ2-3; D not certain. Germline CDR1 and CDR2: SGHRS and YFSETQ. The CDR3 is 14 amino acids. Trimming pared 5 bases from V and 0 bases from J, leaving 10 bases between. For the CDR3, the DNA is TGCGCCAGCAGAAGTTACAGCAGCACAGATACGCAGTATTTT. This translates into CASRSYSSTDTQYF.